The present T cell receptor beta chain was sequenced within a study of human T cells and chemical hapten exposure. The time point was: patch test 1, 2 weeks after DPC sensitization. The sample's treatment: therapeutic diphenylcyclopropenone sensitization with weekly scalp DPC. TCRdb fed the RACE reads into MiXCR, producing one record per CDR3 protein. The sample carries nearly 80,000 distinct CDR3 sequences, 10% to 13% recorded once. The CDR3 has 16 amino acids. Trimming stripped 7 bases from V and 5 bases from J, with 20 bases between. The chain employs TRBV12-3 or TRBV12-4 and TRBJ2-2; a possible D gene is TRBD2 (5 bases). The sample here was whole blood, taken in connection with sensitization to the hapten diphenylcyclopropenone (DPC). The TCR comes from a woman between 50 and 59 years old with alopecia areata. Some clones in this sample may be carry-over from other donors' samples. CDR3 nucleotides: TGTGCCAGCACTCGGGGAAGGCTGCCGGGGACCGGGGAGCTGTTTTTT. Its protein is CASTRGRLPGTGELFF.